The 25 T cell receptor beta chains reported below all come from one sample, sequenced in a study of persistence of HIV-infected CD4 T cells. The antigens for these receptors are not known. Cells were stimulated with overlapping HIV-1 Gag 15-mer peptides. CD40L-negative CD69-negative CD45RO-high memory CD4+ T cells were sorted as populations depleted of antigen-responding cells. The immunoSEQ assay was version 4, run in survey mode. Profiled with immunoSEQ multiplex PCR; TCRdb holds only in-frame clones, not every one. Of roughly 64,000 clones detected, 70% to 75% appear once; the ten largest clones hold 1.7%. Sequencing was performed on CD4+ T cells sorted from PBMCs after 18-hour stimulation, taken from a patient who received antiretroviral therapy. The receptors come from an adult man with HIV who was CMV-seropositive.

The rearrangement links TRBV10-3 to TRBJ1-6; 9 nucleotides match TRBD1. This CDR3 has 15 amino acids. V shed 3 bases and J 10 bases; nucleotides not matched to a gene: 7. The germline gives CDR1 ENHRY, CDR2 SYGVKD. DNA of the CDR3: TGTGCCATCAGTGAAGGAGGACAGGGGCGGTCACCCCTCCACTTT. It encodes CAISEGGQGRSPLHF.

The V call is TRBV19, the J call TRBJ2-1, with D hard to call. Germline assignment: CDR1 LNHDA and CDR2 SQIVND (reference sequence). This CDR3 is built from 13 residues. The V gene lost 4 bases and the J gene lost 8 bases, with 12 bases spanning the gap. The CDR3 DNA reads TGTGCCAGTAGTAGACACATGGGGTATGAGCAGTTCTTC. It is translated as CASSRHMGYEQFF.

The gene calls are TRBV7-9 and TRBJ1-1, with 7 bases lining up with TRBD1. The J segment lost 4 bases and the V segment lost 4 bases, leaving 9 bases of the junction unmatched. This CDR3 is built from 15 residues. CDR1 is SEHNR, CDR2 FQNEAQ, per germline (reference sequence). The CDR3 is CASSYAGDRPTEAFF. CDR3 coding DNA: TGTGCCAGCAGCTATGCGGGGGACAGACCCACTGAAGCTTTCTTT.

V usage is TRBV5-4 and J usage is TRBJ2-2; tentatively, D is TRBD1 (5 bases). Trimming left V 3 bases short and J 5 bases short, with 17 bases between. CDR1 SGHNT and CDR2 YYREEE come from the germline V gene (reference sequence). The CDR3 spans 16 residues. DNA for the CDR3: TGTGCCAGCAGCTCGTCGCTCAGGGAAAGAACCGGGGAGCTGTTTTTT. It encodes CASSSSLRERTGELFF. The variable domain in full, with the rest retrieved from reference TRBV5-4 and TRBJ2-2, is ETGVTQSPTHLIKTRGQQVTLRCSSQSGHNTVSWYQQALGQGPQFIFQYYREEENGRGNFPPRFSGLQFPNYSSELNVNALELDDSALYLCASSSSLRERTGELFFGEGSRLTVL.

The chain uses TRBV18 and TRBJ2-7; D gene ambiguous. Deletions cut 6 bases from V and 0 bases from J, with 18 bases between. CDR1 is KGHSH and CDR2 is LQKENI in the germline V gene. This CDR3 comprises 16 residues. The CDR3 sequence is CASSTNGQVGSYEQYF. The CDR3 coding sequence is TGTGCCAGCTCGACGAACGGGCAAGTAGGCTCCTACGAGCAGTACTTC.

CDR3 region: CASSPGLERGSEQFF. The CDR3 nucleotides are TGTGCCAGCAGCCCAGGGCTTGAAAGGGGTAGTGAGCAGTTCTTC. The chain carries TRBV11-2 and TRBJ2-1; D might be TRBD1 (5 bases). The germline gives CDR1 SGHAT, CDR2 FQNNGV. The germline V and J ends were trimmed by 5 bases and 9 bases, with 20 bases remaining between them. The CDR3 covers 15 residues.

V usage is TRBV9 and J usage is TRBJ2-2, with D possibly matching TRBD2 (6 bases). This CDR3 is built from 17 residues. Looked up from germline, CDR1 is SGDLS and CDR2 is YYNGEE. V lost 0 bases and J lost 3, with 15 bases in between. In DNA form, the CDR3 reads TGTGCCAGCAGCGTAGCTTTATCGGGGAGGTACACCGGGGAGCTGTTTTTT. Its protein product is CASSVALSGRYTGELFF.

V and J are TRBV9 and TRBJ1-2, with D perhaps TRBD1 (6 bases). Trimming removed 0 bases at V and 6 bases at J, with 15 bases between. The germline CDR1 and CDR2 sequences are SGDLS and YYNGEE. The CDR3 sequence is 15 residues long. CDR3: CASSVGGQRGDGYTF. CDR3 in DNA: TGTGCCAGCAGCGTAGGGGGGCAGAGAGGGGATGGCTACACCTTC. Full variable domain (remainder filled in from reference TRBV9 and TRBJ1-2): DSGVTQTPKHLITATGQRVTLRCSPRSGDLSVYWYQQSLDQGLQFLIQYYNGEERAKGNILERFSAQQFPDLHSELNLSSLELGDSALYFCASSVGGQRGDGYTFGSGTRLTVV.

The rearrangement uses TRBV7-9 and TRBJ1-1; D unclear. Germline lookup yields CDR1 SEHNR and CDR2 FQNEAQ (reference sequence). The CDR3 runs to 13 residues. V was pared by 7 bases and J by 3 bases, with 12 bases between. CDR3 DNA: TGTGCCAGCACCACTTTCGGAGACACTGAAGCTTTCTTT. This gives the protein CASTTFGDTEAFF.

The chain joins TRBV15 to TRBJ1-1; no reliable D call. The ends were cut back, 1 base at V and 1 base at J, with 7 bases in the middle. The CDR3 spans 14 residues. Germline V gene data show CDR1 as LNHNV and CDR2 as YYDKDF (reference sequence). CDR3 sequence (DNA): TGTGCCACCAGCAGAGTAGGAGGGAACACTGAAGCTTTCTTT. Translating it yields CATSRVGGNTEAFF.

This chain links TRBV28 with TRBJ2-6; a weak D match, TRBD1 (5 bases). Germline CDR1 is MDHEN and CDR2 is SYDVKM. Deletions cut 2 bases from V and 0 bases from J, with 11 bases between. The CDR3 is 17 residues long. In DNA, the CDR3 is TGTGCCAGCAGTTTACAGGGCCTCCGCTCTGGGGCCAACGTCCTGACTTTC. Its translation is CASSLQGLRSGANVLTF.

This chain uses TRBV28 with TRBJ1-2, with TRBD1 matching over 10 bases. Unmatched junction bases numbered 11, after V lost 6 bases and J lost 7 bases. This CDR3 has 15 residues. From germline, CDR1 is MDHEN and CDR2 SYDVKM. For the CDR3, the DNA is TGTGCCAGCAGATCCAGACAGGGGGCTTTAGGTGGCTACACCTTC. Translating gives CASRSRQGALGGYTF.

This rearrangement joins TRBV19 to TRBJ1-6; 8 nucleotides align to TRBD1. This CDR3 spans 17 amino acids. Germline CDR1 is LNHDA and CDR2 is SQIVND (reference sequence). J gave up 5 bases and V 7 bases, and 13 bases lay outside the gene matches. The CDR3 coding sequence is TGTGCCAGTACCCTTTCGAGCCGGGACAGGAATAATTCACCCCTCCACTTT. Translating it yields CASTLSSRDRNNSPLHF.

V usage is TRBV5-1 and J usage is TRBJ2-1, with unresolved D. The CDR3 is 15 amino acids. Trimming left V 1 base short and J 8 bases short, with 16 bases between. Germline CDR1 is SGHRS and CDR2 is YFSETQ. The CDR3 reads CASSLWAGLADEQFF. The CDR3 nucleotides are TGCGCCAGCAGCTTGTGGGCCGGCTTGGCGGATGAGCAGTTCTTC.

The chain couples TRBV7-9 to TRBJ2-6; D uncertain. The germline V gene has CDR1 SEHNR and CDR2 FQNEAQ (reference sequence). CDR3 length: 17 residues. Trimming pared 3 bases from V and 1 base from J, leaving 13 bases between. The chain's CDR3 is CASSFSTTYSGANVLTF. CDR3 nucleotide sequence: TGTGCCAGCAGCTTCTCCACTACATATTCTGGGGCCAACGTCCTGACTTTC.

The chain has TRBV3-1 (or the pseudogene TRBV3-2) and TRBJ1-3; 7 positions match TRBD1. Germline values: CDR1 LGHDT, CDR2 YNNKEL (reference sequence). The CDR3 consists of 17 residues. Unmatched junction bases numbered 9, after V lost 4 bases and J lost 0 bases. CDR3 sequence (DNA): TGTGCCAGCAGCCTCTCGGACAGGCGCCTCTCTGGAAACACCATATATTTT. This encodes CASSLSDRRLSGNTIYF.

The chain is built from TRBV10-1 and TRBJ2-3; maybe TRBD2 (5 bases). Germline CDR1 WNHNN, CDR2 SYGVQD (reference sequence). This CDR3 contains 14 residues. With 3 bases removed from V and 2 bases from J, the gap between germline ends came to 9 bases. The CDR3 is CASSDRGYTDTQYF. The CDR3, as DNA: TGCGCCAGCAGTGATAGAGGGTACACAGATACGCAGTATTTT.

The chain combines TRBV6-4 with TRBJ2-3, with D perhaps matching TRBD1 (5 bases). The CDR3 sequence is 15 residues long. Trimming took off 2 bases at V and 5 bases at J, with 14 bases between the two ends. Germline CDR1 is MRHNA and CDR2 is SNTAGT. The CDR3 DNA is TGTGCCAGCAGTGACAATCAGGGTGGGCGAGATACGCAGTATTTT. Amino acid sequence: CASSDNQGGRDTQYF.

The chain combines TRBV2 with TRBJ1-2; D is unresolved. CDR3 length: 12 residues. Trimming shortened V by 5 bases and J by 7 bases, and 11 bases separated the two germline ends. The V gene's germline CDR1 is SNHLY and CDR2 FYNNEI. The chain's CDR3 is CASSRELSGYTF. For the CDR3, the DNA is TGTGCCAGCAGTAGAGAATTGAGTGGCTACACCTTC.

The chain has TRBV19 and TRBJ2-1, with D unresolved. CDR1 and CDR2 from the germline V gene are LNHDA and SQIVND (reference sequence). The CDR3 covers 16 residues. V was cut by 10 bases and J by 0 bases, with 19 bases left in between. In nucleotides, the CDR3 is TGTGCCACTACCGACTTACGGCGGAGCTCCTACAATGAGCAGTTCTTC. As protein: CATTDLRRSSYNEQFF.

This chain uses TRBV7-9 with TRBJ1-4; D is perhaps TRBD1 (5 bases). V was trimmed by 4 bases and J by 0 bases, leaving 12 bases between them. Germline assignment: CDR1 SEHNR and CDR2 FQNEAQ (reference sequence). This CDR3 comprises 16 residues. The CDR3 DNA sequence: TGTGCCAGCAGCTATTTTCAGGGTTCAACTAATGAAAAACTGTTTTTT. Its translation is CASSYFQGSTNEKLFF.

The V gene is TRBV19, the J gene TRBJ1-1; 8 bases fit TRBD1. Per germline, CDR1 LNHDA and CDR2 SQIVND (reference sequence). With 5 bases clipped from V and 1 base from J, the junction kept 6 bases outside the gene matches. The CDR3 runs to 15 residues. CDR3 sequence reads: CASSPWGQANTEAFF. The CDR3 DNA sequence: TGTGCCAGTAGTCCCTGGGGACAGGCGAACACTGAAGCTTTCTTT.

The J gene is TRBJ1-3, the V gene TRBV19; 7 bases fit TRBD1. CDR1 and CDR2 (germline): LNHDA, SQIVND (reference sequence). This CDR3 spans 15 amino acids. The V segment lost 7 bases and the J segment 1 base; nucleotides outside the gene matches: 7. CDR3 residues: CASTSGQISGNTIYF. CDR3 in DNA: TGTGCCAGTACCTCGGGACAGATTTCTGGAAACACCATATATTTT. Combining the CDR3 with reference TRBV19 and TRBJ1-3 gives the whole variable domain DGGITQSPKYLFRKEGQNVTLSCEQNLNHDAMYWYRQDPGQGLRLIYYSQIVNDFQKGDIAEGYSVSREKKESFPLTVTSAQKNPTAFYLCASTSGQISGNTIYFGEGSWLTVV.

J is TRBJ2-3 and V is TRBV5-4, with 8 nucleotides matching TRBD1. CDR1 is SGHNT and CDR2 is YYREEE in the germline V gene (reference sequence). V lost 4 bases, J lost 4 bases, and 5 bases stayed unmatched. This CDR3 region has 14 residues. The CDR3 loop reads CASSAQGAADTQYF. The CDR3 nucleotides read TGTGCCAGCAGCGCTCAGGGGGCGGCAGATACGCAGTATTTT. Drawing the rest from reference TRBV5-4 and TRBJ2-3, the complete variable domain is ETGVTQSPTHLIKTRGQQVTLRCSSQSGHNTVSWYQQALGQGPQFIFQYYREEENGRGNFPPRFSGLQFPNYSSELNVNALELDDSALYLCASSAQGAADTQYFGPGTRLTVL.

The chain employs TRBV19 and TRBJ2-6; 8 nucleotides align to TRBD1. Per germline, CDR1 LNHDA and CDR2 SQIVND (reference sequence). This CDR3 is built from 19 residues. The junction had 10 bases not matched to a gene; V was cut back by 3 bases and J by 0 bases. The CDR3 region has the DNA TGTGCCAGTAGTATTACCGGGACAGGAGACCTCTCTGGGGCCAACGTCCTGACTTTC. Protein: CASSITGTGDLSGANVLTF. Full variable domain (missing parts from reference TRBV19 and TRBJ2-6): DGGITQSPKYLFRKEGQNVTLSCEQNLNHDAMYWYRQDPGQGLRLIYYSQIVNDFQKGDIAEGYSVSREKKESFPLTVTSAQKNPTAFYLCASSITGTGDLSGANVLTFGAGSRLTVL.